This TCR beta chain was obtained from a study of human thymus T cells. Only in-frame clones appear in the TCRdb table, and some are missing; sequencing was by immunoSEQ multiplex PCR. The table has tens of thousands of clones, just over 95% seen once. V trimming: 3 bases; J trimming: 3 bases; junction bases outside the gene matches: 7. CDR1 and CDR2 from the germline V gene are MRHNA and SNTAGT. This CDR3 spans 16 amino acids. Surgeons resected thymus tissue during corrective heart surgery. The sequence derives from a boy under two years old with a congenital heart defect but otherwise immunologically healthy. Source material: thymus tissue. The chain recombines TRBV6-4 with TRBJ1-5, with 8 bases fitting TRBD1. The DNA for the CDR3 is TGTGCCAGCAGTGAGGACAGGGTTTACTTCAATCAGCCCCAGCATTTT. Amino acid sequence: CASSEDRVYFNQPQHF.